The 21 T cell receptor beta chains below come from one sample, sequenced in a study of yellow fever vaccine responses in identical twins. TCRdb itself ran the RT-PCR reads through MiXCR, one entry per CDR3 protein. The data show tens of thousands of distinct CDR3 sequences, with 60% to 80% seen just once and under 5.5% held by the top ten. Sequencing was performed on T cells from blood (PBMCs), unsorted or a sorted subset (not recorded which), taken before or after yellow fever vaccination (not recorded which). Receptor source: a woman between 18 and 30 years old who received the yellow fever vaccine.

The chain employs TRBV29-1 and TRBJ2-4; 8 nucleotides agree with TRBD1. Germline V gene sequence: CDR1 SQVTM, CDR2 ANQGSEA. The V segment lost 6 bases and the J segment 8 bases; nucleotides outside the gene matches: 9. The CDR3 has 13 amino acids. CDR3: CSVSPTGVDIQYF. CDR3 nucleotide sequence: TGCAGCGTCTCCCCGACAGGGGTCGACATTCAGTACTTC.

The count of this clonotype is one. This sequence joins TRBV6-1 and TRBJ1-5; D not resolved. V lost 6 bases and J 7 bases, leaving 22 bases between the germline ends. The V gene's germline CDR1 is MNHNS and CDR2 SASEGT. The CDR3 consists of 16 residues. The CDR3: CASSETRAGKIQPQHF. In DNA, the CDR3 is TGTGCCAGCAGCGAAACCCGGGCCGGAAAGATCCAGCCCCAGCATTTT.

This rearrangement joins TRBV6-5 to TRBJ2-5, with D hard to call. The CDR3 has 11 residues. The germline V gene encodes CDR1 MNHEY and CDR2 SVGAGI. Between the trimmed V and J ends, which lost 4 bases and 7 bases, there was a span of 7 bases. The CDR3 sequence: CASSFGGTQYF. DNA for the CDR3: TGTGCCAGCAGTTTTGGCGGGACCCAGTACTTC.

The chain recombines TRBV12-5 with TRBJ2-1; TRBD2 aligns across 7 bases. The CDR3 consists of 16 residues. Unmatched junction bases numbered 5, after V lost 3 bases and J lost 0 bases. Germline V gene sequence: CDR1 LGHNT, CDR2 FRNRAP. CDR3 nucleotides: TGTGCTAGTGGTTTCCCAGCGGGACGCTCCTACAATGAGCAGTTCTTC. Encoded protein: CASGFPAGRSYNEQFF.

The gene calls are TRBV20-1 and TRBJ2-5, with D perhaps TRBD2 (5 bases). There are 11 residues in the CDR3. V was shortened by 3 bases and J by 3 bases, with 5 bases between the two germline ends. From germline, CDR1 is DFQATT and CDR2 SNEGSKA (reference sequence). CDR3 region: CSARGEETQYF. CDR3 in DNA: TGCAGTGCTAGGGGAGAAGAGACCCAGTACTTC.

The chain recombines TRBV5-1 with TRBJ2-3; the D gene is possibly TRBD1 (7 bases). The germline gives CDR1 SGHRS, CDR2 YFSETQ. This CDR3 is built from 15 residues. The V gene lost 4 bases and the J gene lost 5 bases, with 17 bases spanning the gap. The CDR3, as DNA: TGCGCCAGCAGCCCGGGGGCAGGGGGAGGAGATACGCAGTATTTT. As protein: CASSPGAGGGDTQYF.

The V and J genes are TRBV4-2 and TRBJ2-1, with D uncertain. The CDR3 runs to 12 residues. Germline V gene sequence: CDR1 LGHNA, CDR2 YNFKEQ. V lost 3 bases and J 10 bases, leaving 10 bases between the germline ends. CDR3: CASSHEVGEQFF. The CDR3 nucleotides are TGTGCCAGCAGCCATGAGGTCGGAGAGCAGTTCTTC.

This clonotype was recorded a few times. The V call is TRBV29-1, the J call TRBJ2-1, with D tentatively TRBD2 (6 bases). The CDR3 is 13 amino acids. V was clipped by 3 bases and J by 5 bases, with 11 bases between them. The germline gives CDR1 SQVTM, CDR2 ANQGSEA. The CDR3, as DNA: TGCAGCGTTGATCGGGGGAGTAACAATGAGCAGTTCTTC. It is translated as CSVDRGSNNEQFF.

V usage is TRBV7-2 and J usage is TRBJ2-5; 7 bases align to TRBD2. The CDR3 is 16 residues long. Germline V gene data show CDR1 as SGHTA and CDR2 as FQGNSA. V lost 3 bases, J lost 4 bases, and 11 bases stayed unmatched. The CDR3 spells CASSLSGTTSRETQYF. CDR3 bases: TGTGCCAGCAGCTTGTCCGGGACTACATCAAGAGAGACCCAGTACTTC. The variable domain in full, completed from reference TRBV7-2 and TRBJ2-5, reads GAGVSQSPSNKVTEKGKDVELRCDPISGHTALYWYRQSLGQGLEFLIYFQGNSAPDKSGLPSDRFSAERTGGSVSTLTIQRTQQEDSAVYLCASSLSGTTSRETQYFGPGTRLLVL.

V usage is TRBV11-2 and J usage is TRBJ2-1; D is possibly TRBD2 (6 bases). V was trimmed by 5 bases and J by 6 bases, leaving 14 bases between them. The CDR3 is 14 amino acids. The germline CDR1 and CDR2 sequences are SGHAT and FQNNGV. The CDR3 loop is CASSRRDSVNEQFF. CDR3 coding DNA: TGTGCCAGCAGCCGCAGGGACTCTGTCAATGAGCAGTTCTTC.

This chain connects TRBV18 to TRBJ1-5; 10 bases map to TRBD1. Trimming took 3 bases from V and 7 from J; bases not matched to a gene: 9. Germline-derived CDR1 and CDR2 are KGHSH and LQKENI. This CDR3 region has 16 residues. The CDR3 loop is CASSPGTGASGQPQHF. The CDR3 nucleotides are TGTGCCAGCTCACCGGGGACAGGGGCCTCCGGGCAGCCCCAGCATTTT.

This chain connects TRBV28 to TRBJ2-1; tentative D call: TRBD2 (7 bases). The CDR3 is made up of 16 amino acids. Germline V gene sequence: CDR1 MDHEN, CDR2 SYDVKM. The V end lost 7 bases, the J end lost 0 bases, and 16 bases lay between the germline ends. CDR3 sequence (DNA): TGTGCCAGCACCTCGGGGGGCTCCAGCTCCTACAATGAGCAGTTCTTC. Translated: CASTSGGSSSYNEQFF.

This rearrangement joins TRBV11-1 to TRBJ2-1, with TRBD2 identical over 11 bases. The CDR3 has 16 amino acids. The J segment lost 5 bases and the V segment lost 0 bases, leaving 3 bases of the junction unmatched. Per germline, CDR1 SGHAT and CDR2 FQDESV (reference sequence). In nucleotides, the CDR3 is TGTGCCAGCAGCTTAGCACAGACTAGCGGGGACAATGAGCAGTTCTTC. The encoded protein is CASSLAQTSGDNEQFF.

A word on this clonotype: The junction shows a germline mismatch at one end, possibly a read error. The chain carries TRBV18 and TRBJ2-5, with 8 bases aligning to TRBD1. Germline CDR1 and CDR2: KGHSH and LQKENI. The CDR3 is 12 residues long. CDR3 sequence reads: CATTGVKETQYF. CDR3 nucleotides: TGCGCCACGACAGGGGTCAAAGAGACCCAGTACTTC.

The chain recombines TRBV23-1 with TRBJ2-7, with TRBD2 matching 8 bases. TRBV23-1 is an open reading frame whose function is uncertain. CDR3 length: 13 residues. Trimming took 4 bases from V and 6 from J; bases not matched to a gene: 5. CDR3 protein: CASSLRGGVEQYV. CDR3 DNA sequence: TGCGCCAGCAGTCTTCGGGGGGGTGTCGAGCAGTACGTC.

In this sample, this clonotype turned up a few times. The CDR3 reads CASMDSFNEQFF. In DNA, the CDR3 is TGTGCCAGCATGGACAGCTTCAATGAGCAGTTCTTC. This chain uses TRBV12-3 or TRBV12-4 with TRBJ2-1; D perhaps matches TRBD1 (6 bases). The CDR3 has 12 amino acids. Trimming took 7 bases from V and 6 from J, leaving 10 bases between them.

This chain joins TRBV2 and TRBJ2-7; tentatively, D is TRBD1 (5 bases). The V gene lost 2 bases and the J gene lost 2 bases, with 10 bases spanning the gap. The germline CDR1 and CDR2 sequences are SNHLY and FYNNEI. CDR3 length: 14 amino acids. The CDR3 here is CASSETTVTYEQYV. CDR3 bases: TGTGCCAGCAGTGAAACGACAGTGACCTACGAGCAGTACGTC.

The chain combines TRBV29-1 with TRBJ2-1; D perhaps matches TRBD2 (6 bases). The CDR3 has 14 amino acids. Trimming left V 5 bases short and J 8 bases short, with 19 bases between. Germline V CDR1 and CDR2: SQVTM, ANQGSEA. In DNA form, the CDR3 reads TGCAGCGTTCCCCGGGGGATGGGTCACGATGAGCAGTTCTTC. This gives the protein CSVPRGMGHDEQFF.

Written as DNA, the CDR3 is TGTGCCAGCATCGGCCGGGGACCTTCTGGGGCCAACGTCCTGACTTTC. It specifies CASIGRGPSGANVLTF. The rearrangement joins TRBV13 to TRBJ2-6, with D tentatively TRBD1 or TRBD2 (5 bases each). CDR3 length: 16 residues. Germline lookup yields CDR1 PRHDT and CDR2 FYEKMQ (reference sequence). Deletions cut 7 bases from V and 1 base from J, with 14 bases between.

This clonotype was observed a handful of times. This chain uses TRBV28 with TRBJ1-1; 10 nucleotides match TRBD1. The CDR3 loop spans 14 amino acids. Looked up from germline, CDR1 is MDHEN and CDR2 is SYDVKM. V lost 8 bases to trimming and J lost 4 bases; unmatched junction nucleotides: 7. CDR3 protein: CASDPGQGGTEAFF. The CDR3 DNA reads TGTGCCAGCGACCCCGGACAGGGGGGCACTGAAGCTTTCTTT.

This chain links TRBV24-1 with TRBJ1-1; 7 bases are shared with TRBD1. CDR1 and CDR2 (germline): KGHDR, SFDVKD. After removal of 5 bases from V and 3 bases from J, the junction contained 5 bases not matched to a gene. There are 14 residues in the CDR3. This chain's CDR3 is CATSVGGQHTEAFF. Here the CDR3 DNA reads TGTGCCACCAGTGTTGGGGGACAGCACACTGAAGCTTTCTTT.